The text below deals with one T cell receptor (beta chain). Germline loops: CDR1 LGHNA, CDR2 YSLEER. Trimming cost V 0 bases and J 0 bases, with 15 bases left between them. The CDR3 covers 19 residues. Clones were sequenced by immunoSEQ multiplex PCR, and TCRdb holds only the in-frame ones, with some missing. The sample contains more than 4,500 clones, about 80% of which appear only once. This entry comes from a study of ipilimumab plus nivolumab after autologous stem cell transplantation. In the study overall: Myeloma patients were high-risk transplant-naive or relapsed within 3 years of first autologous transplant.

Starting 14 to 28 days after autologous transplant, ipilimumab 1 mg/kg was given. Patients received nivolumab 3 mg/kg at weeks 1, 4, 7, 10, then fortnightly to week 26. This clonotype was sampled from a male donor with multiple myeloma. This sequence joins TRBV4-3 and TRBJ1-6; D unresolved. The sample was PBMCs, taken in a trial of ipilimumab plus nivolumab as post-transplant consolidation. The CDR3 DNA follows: TGCGCCAGCAGCCAAGATCCCGACACGGGAAGCTCCTATAATTCACCCCTCCACTTT. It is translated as CASSQDPDTGSSYNSPLHF.